This T cell receptor beta chain is drawn from a study of shared clonotypes between healthy human individuals. The sample holds one count of this clone. Genomic DNA (from each subset) was split evenly across several immunoSEQ plates. Assay used: immunoSEQ multiplex PCR; TCRdb lists only in-frame clones, some missing. The sample yields about 2.1 million clones, 90% to 95% seen once. The naive CD8 population came from CD45RO-negative cells selected for CCR7, without terminally differentiated effector memory CD45RA+ cells. With V trimmed by 3 bases and J by 3 bases, 7 bases remained unmatched. Germline loops: CDR1 MGHRA, CDR2 YSYEKL. The CDR3 length is 16 residues.

Sequences were obtained from naive CD8+ T cells from PBMCs. This TCR came from a young man in good health. Some clones in this sample may be carry-over from other donors' samples. V usage is TRBV4-1 and J usage is TRBJ2-1, with 8 bases aligning to TRBD1. As DNA, the CDR3 is TGCGCCAGCAGCCAGGGACAGGCCGCCATCTACAATGAGCAGTTCTTC. Translation gives CASSQGQAAIYNEQFF.